This T cell receptor (beta chain) came from a study of shared clonotypes between healthy human individuals. As for the study in general: The donor pool was made up of a couple of women and three men aged 18 to 49.

Every one of the donors was a Caucasian adult that lived in Nashville, Tennessee. CD45RA-negative memory and CD45RA+ naive subsets were split from the CD4+ cells. Here immunoSEQ multiplex PCR was the method, and the copy in TCRdb shows in-frame clones only, minus some. Here the sample spans about 2.4 million clones, 80% to 95% being singletons. Trimming shortened V by 7 bases and J by 8 bases, and 23 bases separated the two germline ends. Germline CDR1 reads ENHRY; CDR2 reads SYGVKD. The length of the CDR3 is 15 residues. The specimen sequenced was naive CD4+ T cells from PBMCs. Subset here: CD45RA+ positively selected. The rearrangement uses TRBV10-3 and TRBJ1-2; tentative D call: TRBD1 (5 bases). The origin of this receptor is a young man in good health. Some clones in this sample may be carry-over from other donors' samples. This CDR3 is CAITRSTDGIGGYTF. CDR3 nucleotides: TGTGCCATCACCCGCTCGACAGATGGAATAGGAGGCTACACCTTC.